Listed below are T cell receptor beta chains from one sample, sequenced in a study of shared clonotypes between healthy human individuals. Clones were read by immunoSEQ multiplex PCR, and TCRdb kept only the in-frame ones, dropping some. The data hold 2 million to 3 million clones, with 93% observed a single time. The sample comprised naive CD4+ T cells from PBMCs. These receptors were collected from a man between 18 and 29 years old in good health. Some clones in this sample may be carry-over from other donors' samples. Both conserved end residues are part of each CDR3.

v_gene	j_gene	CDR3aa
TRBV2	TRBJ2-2	CASSSFTGQGGLFF
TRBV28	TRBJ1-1	CASSRGGGIYTEAFF
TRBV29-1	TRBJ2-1	CSVGFGGRYYNEQFF
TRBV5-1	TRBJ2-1	CASSPRTGTFSYNEQFF
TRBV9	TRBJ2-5	CASSVEGLQETQYF
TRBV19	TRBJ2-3	CASSMKRSVDTQYF
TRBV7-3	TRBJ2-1	CASSFRLAGEHEQFF
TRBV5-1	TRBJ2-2	CASSLRSPGANTGELFF
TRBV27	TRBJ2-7	CASSFPGQGTIEQYF
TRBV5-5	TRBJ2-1	CASSLGPDRGYNEQFF
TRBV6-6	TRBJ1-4	CAIGAGGEKLFF
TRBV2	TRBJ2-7	CASSEGRYYEQYF
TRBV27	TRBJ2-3	CASSPLAGGRPASTDTQYF
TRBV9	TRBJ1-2	CASSFRTGQDYGYTF
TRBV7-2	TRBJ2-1	CASSLTAGQNEQFF
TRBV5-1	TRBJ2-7	CASSSSGYEQYF
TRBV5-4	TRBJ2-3	CASSPGINTQYF
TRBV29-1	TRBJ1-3	CSVEATAGNTIYF
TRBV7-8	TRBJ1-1	CASSPPVLGRTEAFF
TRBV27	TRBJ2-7	CASSLSASGAYEQYF
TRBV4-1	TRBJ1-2	CASSQSRQNNYGYTF
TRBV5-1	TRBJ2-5	CASSLAGGYGRETQYF
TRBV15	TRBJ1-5	CATSRVPNSNQPQHF
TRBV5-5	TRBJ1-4	CASSLYEKLFF
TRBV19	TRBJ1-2	CASSWGANYGYTF
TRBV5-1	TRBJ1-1	CASSGGRGTEAFF
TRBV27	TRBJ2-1	CASSLTPGLAIPGFF
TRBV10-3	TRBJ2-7	CAISEYPGLAGDEQYF
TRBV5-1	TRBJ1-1	CASSGYRGRTEAFF
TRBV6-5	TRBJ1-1	CASSPRYRGNTEAFF
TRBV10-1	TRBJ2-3	CATPGENTNTYCTDTQYF
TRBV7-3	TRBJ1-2	CASSLDREDRGYTF
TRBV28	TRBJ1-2	CASSLGQPNYGYTF
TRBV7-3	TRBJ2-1	CASSLNPASEQFF
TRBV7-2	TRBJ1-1	CASSLRQTNTEAFF
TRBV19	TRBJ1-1	CASSPHSGYGENTEAFF
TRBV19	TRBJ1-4	CASSIVGGRGLFF
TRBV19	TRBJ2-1	CASSLDYNEQFF
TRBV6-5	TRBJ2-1	CASSITSGGYNEQFF
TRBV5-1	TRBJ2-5	CASSTPSGQETQYF
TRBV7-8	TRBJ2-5	CASSFYRDSQETQYF
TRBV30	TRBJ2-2	CAWTANTGELFF
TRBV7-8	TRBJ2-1	CASSLGLIGGIYNEQFF
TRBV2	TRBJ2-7	CASSNPRDSEQYF
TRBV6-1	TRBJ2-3	CASKGQGGTQYF
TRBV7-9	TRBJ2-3	CASSLRGTSGTTDTQYF